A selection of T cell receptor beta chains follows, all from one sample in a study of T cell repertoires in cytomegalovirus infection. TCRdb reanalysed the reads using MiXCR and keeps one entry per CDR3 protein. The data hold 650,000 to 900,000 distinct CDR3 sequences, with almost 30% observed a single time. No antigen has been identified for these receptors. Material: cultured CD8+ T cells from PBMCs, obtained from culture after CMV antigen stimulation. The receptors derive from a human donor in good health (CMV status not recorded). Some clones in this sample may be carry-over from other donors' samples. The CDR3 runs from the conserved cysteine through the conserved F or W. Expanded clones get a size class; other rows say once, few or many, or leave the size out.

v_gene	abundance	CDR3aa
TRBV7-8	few	CASSLVRDRRATNEKLFF
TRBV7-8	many	CASSLAGALAGGQNEQFF
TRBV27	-	CASSWTGYNTEAFF
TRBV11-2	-	CASSLVGLAVTGELFF
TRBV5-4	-	CASSPGQGGLPPLHF
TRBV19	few	CASSIGQSGGYGYTF
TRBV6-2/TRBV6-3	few	CASAKLGQNTEAFF
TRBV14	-	CASSHLDRATDTQYF
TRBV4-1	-	CASSQQGDDEQYF
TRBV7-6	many	CASSLTGQGINEQYF